A single sample is the source of the 22 T cell receptor beta chains below, sequenced in a study of T-cell reconstitution after alpha-beta-depleted transplantation in children. The TCRbeta library incorporated unique molecular identifiers. MiXCR, applied by TCRdb to the PCR reads, yields one record per CDR3 protein. The sample shows about 230,000 distinct CDR3 sequences, approximately 9.9% of them seen only once. The material was PBMCs from the stem cell graft donor, obtained from the stem cell graft. These receptors were collected from a human donor who donated a stem cell graft to a child with SCID.

This clonotype was seen many times. The V call is TRBV7-9, the J call TRBJ2-3; D is uncertain. Germline CDR1 is SEHNR and CDR2 is FQNEAQ (reference sequence). Trimming shortened V by 6 bases and J by 4 bases, and 11 bases separated the two germline ends. This CDR3 has 13 amino acids. The CDR3 DNA reads TGTGCCAGCAGTCCTAAAGGGCCAGATACGCAGTATTTT. This sequence encodes CASSPKGPDTQYF. Based on the CDR3 plus reference TRBV7-9 and TRBJ2-3, the full variable domain is DTGVSQNPRHKITKRGQNVTFRCDPISEHNRLYWYRQTLGQGPEFLTYFQNEAQLEKSRLLSDRFSAERPKGSFSTLEIQRTEQGDSAMYLCASSPKGPDTQYFGPGTRLTVL.

This clonotype was counted many times. The rearrangement links TRBV5-1 to TRBJ1-6; D gene ambiguous. The V end lost 4 bases, the J end lost 10 bases, and 15 bases lay between the germline ends. This CDR3 contains 14 residues. Germline lookup yields CDR1 SGHRS and CDR2 YFSETQ. CDR3 sequence reads: CASSTAAEGSPLHF. DNA of the CDR3: TGCGCCAGCAGCACGGCAGCCGAAGGATCACCCCTCCACTTT. Looking up the rest from reference TRBV5-1 and TRBJ1-6 gives the full variable domain: KAGVTQTPRYLIKTRGQQVTLSCSPISGHRSVSWYQQTPGQGLQFLFEYFSETQRNKGNFPGRFSGRQFSNSRSEMNVSTLELGDSALYLCASSTAAEGSPLHFGNGTRLTVT.

In its sample, this clonotype was seen many times. J is TRBJ2-1 and V is TRBV5-1, with D unclear. The germline CDR1 and CDR2 sequences are SGHRS and YFSETQ. Trimming took 1 base from V and 1 from J, leaving 15 bases between them. CDR3 length: 17 amino acids. CDR3 DNA: TGCGCCAGCAGCTTGTCGGCATCGGGCGCGTCCTACAATGAGCAGTTCTTC. Translated, it gives CASSLSASGASYNEQFF.

This clonotype was seen at least ten times. For the CDR3, the DNA is TGTGCCAGCAGCGAATTCGGAGGGTTAATTGAGACCCAGTACTTC. Its protein product is CASSEFGGLIETQYF. This rearrangement joins TRBV9 to TRBJ2-5; D might be TRBD2 (6 bases). V was trimmed by 3 bases and J by 5 bases, leaving 17 bases between them. Germline V gene lookup returns CDR1 SGDLS and CDR2 YYNGEE. The CDR3 contains 15 residues.

The rearrangement joins TRBV2 to TRBJ2-3; D unclear. Trimming removed 10 bases at V and 4 bases at J, with 12 bases between. The CDR3 runs 12 residues. Germline assignment: CDR1 SNHLY and CDR2 FYNNEI. CDR3 protein: CATKSRADTQYF. The CDR3 nucleotides are TGTGCCACCAAATCTAGGGCAGATACGCAGTATTTT.

At least ten counts were recorded for this clonotype. The CDR3 DNA sequence: TGTGCCAGCAGTTACAAGGGGGTCGGCACCGGGGAGCTGTTTTTT. This codes for CASSYKGVGTGELFF. The chain is built from TRBV6-5 and TRBJ2-2; D perhaps matches TRBD1 (6 bases). The CDR3 has 15 amino acids. Germline lookup yields CDR1 MNHEY and CDR2 SVGAGI. V was shortened by 2 bases and J by 4 bases, with 11 bases between the two germline ends.

This clonotype was counted ten times or more. The rearrangement uses TRBV20-1 and TRBJ2-7, with D hard to call. Trimming cost V 6 bases and J 4 bases, with 16 bases left between them. Germline values: CDR1 DFQATT, CDR2 SNEGSKA (reference sequence). The CDR3 contains 13 residues. CDR3 DNA sequence: TGCAGTGCCTCCCCGTGGGGTGCATACGAGCAGTACTTC. It yields the protein CSASPWGAYEQYF.

This clonotype was picked up many times. The rearrangement uses TRBV29-1 and TRBJ2-5, with D perhaps given as TRBD1 or TRBD2 (6 bases each). Germline-derived CDR1 and CDR2 are SQVTM and ANQGSEA. V lost 7 bases and J lost 3, with 15 bases in between. This CDR3 has 13 amino acids. CDR3 amino acids: CSAARGHEETQYF. The CDR3 nucleotides are TGCAGCGCCGCTCGGGGGCACGAAGAGACCCAGTACTTC.

This clonotype occurred many times. The rearrangement links TRBV4-1 to TRBJ1-3, with D perhaps matching TRBD1 (5 bases). V was cut by 0 bases and J by 3 bases, with 12 bases left in between. The germline V gene encodes CDR1 MGHRA and CDR2 YSYEKL. The CDR3 runs to 16 residues. The CDR3 nucleotides are TGCGCCAGCAGCCAAGATACTGGGACTCTTGGAAACACCATATATTTT. Its translation is CASSQDTGTLGNTIYF.

CDR3 loop: CSARPPTSREQYF. The CDR3 DNA is TGCAGTGCTAGACCGCCGACTAGCAGGGAGCAGTACTTC. The chain combines TRBV20-1 with TRBJ2-7, with 7 nucleotides matching TRBD2. Germline V lookup: CDR1 DFQATT, CDR2 SNEGSKA (reference sequence). CDR3 length: 13 amino acids. V shed 2 bases and J 7 bases; nucleotides not matched to a gene: 8.

This clonotype was found many times. The J gene is TRBJ2-3, the V gene TRBV12-3 or TRBV12-4; 8 nucleotides match TRBD2. The CDR3 runs 14 residues. V lost 10 bases and J lost 5; bases outside the gene matches: 11. Here the CDR3 DNA reads TGTGCCACTTTCCTCGGGGGGGCCGGAGATACGCAGTATTTT. Its protein is CATFLGGAGDTQYF.

This clonotype was seen repeatedly, ten times or more. The chain couples TRBV20-1 to TRBJ2-1; TRBD2 agrees at 11 bases. Trimming at V came to 1 base and at J to 0 bases, leaving 8 bases not matched to a gene. Germline assignment: CDR1 DFQATT and CDR2 SNEGSKA (reference sequence). CDR3 length: 18 residues. This CDR3 is CSARVASGGSSSYNEQFF. CDR3 nucleotide sequence: TGCAGTGCTAGAGTGGCTAGCGGGGGGTCGAGCTCCTACAATGAGCAGTTCTTC.

The J gene is TRBJ1-2, the V gene TRBV12-3 or TRBV12-4; 10 nucleotides agree with TRBD1. The CDR3 runs 16 residues. The ends lost 4 bases at V and 7 bases at J; junction bases unmatched: 12. The CDR3 loop reads CASSSSPDRGHGGYTF. Written as DNA, the CDR3 is TGTGCCAGCAGTTCCTCCCCCGACAGGGGGCACGGTGGCTACACCTTC.

This clonotype was seen repeatedly, ten times or more. Here the CDR3 reads CGGQTFVGQFF. The CDR3 DNA is TGCGGGGGACAGACCTTCGTGGGGCAGTTCTTC. The V call is TRBV20-1, the J call TRBJ2-1; the match to TRBD1 covers 7 bases. Germline V CDR1 and CDR2: DFQATT, SNEGSKA (reference sequence). The CDR3 runs to 11 residues.

This clonotype was detected ten times or more. The chain combines TRBV4-3 with TRBJ1-1; no definite D call. The germline V gene has CDR1 LGHNA and CDR2 YSLEER. With 0 bases removed from V and 10 bases from J, the gap between germline ends came to 18 bases. The CDR3 is 15 amino acids. The CDR3 loop reads CASSQDLEAHRGAFF. As DNA, the CDR3 is TGCGCCAGCAGCCAAGATCTGGAGGCCCATCGCGGAGCTTTCTTT.

Ten or more counts support this clonotype. The chain joins TRBV27 to TRBJ1-1, with 7 bases matching TRBD1. The V gene end was trimmed by 3 bases and the J gene end by 0 bases; junction bases not matched to a gene: 7. Germline CDR1 is MNHEY and CDR2 is SMNVEV (reference sequence). The CDR3 loop spans 16 amino acids. The CDR3 region is CASSFLSTGMNTEAFF. The CDR3 coding sequence is TGTGCCAGCAGTTTCTTGTCGACAGGGATGAACACTGAAGCTTTCTTT.

In regard to this clonotype: Possible read error: a much larger clone is one base away. The rearrangement joins TRBV3-1 to TRBJ1-5; TRBD1 matches 11 bases. The V segment lost 4 bases and the J segment 3 bases; nucleotides outside the gene matches: 8. The germline V gene encodes CDR1 LGHDT and CDR2 YNNKEL (reference sequence). The CDR3 has 17 residues. Written as DNA, the CDR3 is TGTGCCAGCAGCCCAGGGACAGGGGGATCCCCCAATCAGCCCCAGCATTTT. Its protein product is CASSPGTGGSPNQPQHF.

Many counts were recorded for this clonotype. This chain links TRBV5-1 with TRBJ2-2; the D is unclear. The CDR3 covers 13 residues. CDR1 and CDR2 from the germline V gene are SGHRS and YFSETQ. V lost 6 bases and J 1 base, leaving 7 bases between the germline ends. The CDR3 region has the DNA TGCGCCAGCAACCCCCAGAACACCGGGGAGCTGTTTTTT. It yields the protein CASNPQNTGELFF.

This clonotype was seen many times. The rearrangement links TRBV5-1 to TRBJ2-3; 7 nucleotides line up with TRBD1. The CDR3 runs to 18 residues. V trimming: 4 bases; J trimming: 2 bases; junction bases outside the gene matches: 16. Germline V CDR1 and CDR2: SGHRS, YFSETQ. CDR3 nucleotides: TGCGCCAGCAGCCCCCCTAGGGGGCTAAGAAAAGACACAGATACGCAGTATTTT. Amino acids: CASSPPRGLRKDTDTQYF. The variable domain in full, with the rest retrieved from reference TRBV5-1 and TRBJ2-3, is KAGVTQTPRYLIKTRGQQVTLSCSPISGHRSVSWYQQTPGQGLQFLFEYFSETQRNKGNFPGRFSGRQFSNSRSEMNVSTLELGDSALYLCASSPPRGLRKDTDTQYFGPGTRLTVL.

This clonotype was counted ten times or more. CDR3 bases: TGTGCCAGCAGCTCACAGGGCGCACTAGCCAAAAACATTCAGTACTTC. It yields the protein CASSSQGALAKNIQYF. The chain couples TRBV11-2 to TRBJ2-4; D perhaps matches TRBD1 (6 bases). V lost 4 bases to trimming and J lost 0 bases, with 13 bases between them. Looked up from germline, CDR1 is SGHAT and CDR2 is FQNNGV. This CDR3 is built from 16 residues.

In its sample, this clonotype was seen many times. The rearrangement uses TRBV3-1 and TRBJ1-3; TRBD1 matches 9 bases. V was clipped by 4 bases and J by 9 bases; unmatched bases: 7. CDR1 is LGHDT and CDR2 is YNNKEL in the germline V gene (reference sequence). This CDR3 is built from 14 residues. The CDR3, as DNA: TGTGCCAGCAGCCTTGGGACAGGGATTTCCACCATATATTTT. Its protein product is CASSLGTGISTIYF.

This clonotype was counted many times. The J gene is TRBJ2-5, the V gene TRBV7-2, with D possibly being TRBD2 (5 bases). The CDR3 runs 15 residues. V lost 4 bases and J lost 4, with 16 bases in between. Per germline, CDR1 SGHTA and CDR2 FQGNSA. CDR3 in amino acids: CASSSNRGSGETQYF. In DNA, the CDR3 is TGTGCCAGCAGCTCCAACCGGGGTTCAGGAGAGACCCAGTACTTC.